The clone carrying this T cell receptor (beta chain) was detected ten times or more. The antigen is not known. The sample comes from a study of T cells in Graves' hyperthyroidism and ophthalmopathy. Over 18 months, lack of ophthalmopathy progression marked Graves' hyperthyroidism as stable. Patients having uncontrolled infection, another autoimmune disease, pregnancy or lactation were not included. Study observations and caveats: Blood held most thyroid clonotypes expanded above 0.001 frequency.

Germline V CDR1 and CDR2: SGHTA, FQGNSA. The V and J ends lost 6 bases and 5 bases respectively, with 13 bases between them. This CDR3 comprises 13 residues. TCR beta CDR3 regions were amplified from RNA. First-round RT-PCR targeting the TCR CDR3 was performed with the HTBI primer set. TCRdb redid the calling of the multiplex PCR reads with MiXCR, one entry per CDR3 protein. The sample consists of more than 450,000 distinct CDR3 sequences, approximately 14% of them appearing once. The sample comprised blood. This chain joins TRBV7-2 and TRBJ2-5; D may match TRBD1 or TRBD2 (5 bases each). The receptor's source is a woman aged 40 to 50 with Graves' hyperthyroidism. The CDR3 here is CASSLGAYETQYF. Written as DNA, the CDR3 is TGTGCCAGCAGTCTCGGGGCTTACGAGACCCAGTACTTC.